Presented here are 30 T cell receptor beta chains from one specimen sequenced in a study of blood T cell repertoires in COVID-19. The table came from immunoSEQ multiplex PCR; TCRdb's copy has only in-frame clones and leaves some out. The sample contains 180,000 or so clones, approximately 82% of which appear only once. Sample: PBMCs or T cells enriched from blood (not recorded which). The source is a man in his fifties or sixties who had recovered from COVID-19.

The rearrangement uses TRBV19 and TRBJ1-2; a weak D match, TRBD1 (5 bases). The ends were cut back, 6 bases at V and 0 bases at J, with 20 bases in the middle. CDR1 is LNHDA and CDR2 is SQIVND in the germline V gene (reference sequence). The CDR3 has 17 amino acids. DNA of the CDR3: TGTGCCAGTAGAAGGGGTTCTATGGCAGTAGCTAACTATGGCTACACCTTC. This sequence encodes CASRRGSMAVANYGYTF. The full variable domain, with the rest looked up from reference TRBV19 and TRBJ1-2, is DGGITQSPKYLFRKEGQNVTLSCEQNLNHDAMYWYRQDPGQGLRLIYYSQIVNDFQKGDIAEGYSVSREKKESFPLTVTSAQKNPTAFYLCASRRGSMAVANYGYTFGSGTRLTVV.

This clone was seen once. The rearrangement uses TRBV5-8 and TRBJ2-1; 9 positions agree with TRBD1. Germline loops: CDR1 SGHTS, CDR2 YDEGEE. V lost 0 bases to trimming and J lost 4 bases; unmatched junction nucleotides: 8. The CDR3 is 17 amino acids. CDR3 amino acids: CASSLAWGTGRYNEQFF. For the CDR3, the DNA is TGTGCCAGCAGCTTGGCCTGGGGGACAGGGAGATACAATGAGCAGTTCTTC. The full variable domain, rest sourced from reference TRBV5-8 and TRBJ2-1, is EAGVTQSPTHLIKTRGQQATLRCSPISGHTSVYWYQQALGLGLQFLLWYDEGEERNRGNFPPRFSGRQFPNYSSELNVNALELEDSALYLCASSLAWGTGRYNEQFFGPGTRLTVL.

The chain employs TRBV3-1 (or the pseudogene TRBV3-2) and TRBJ1-1; 8 bases map to TRBD1. Looked up from germline, CDR1 is LGHDT and CDR2 is YNNKEL (reference sequence). V lost 4 bases and J lost 6; bases outside the gene matches: 10. The CDR3 covers 15 residues. The CDR3 DNA follows: TGTGCCAGCAGCCGAGAGCTCAGGGGGCCACCTGAAGCTTTCTTT. Translated: CASSRELRGPPEAFF.

The chain employs TRBV24-1 and TRBJ1-2; D gene ambiguous. This CDR3 region has 15 residues. The V gene's germline CDR1 is KGHDR and CDR2 SFDVKD. V gave up 2 bases and J gave up 5 bases, with 14 bases separating them. The CDR3, as DNA: TGTGCCACCAGTGATTCCTATGACCCGGGGTATGGCTACACCTTC. This sequence encodes CATSDSYDPGYGYTF.

The J gene is TRBJ2-5, the V gene TRBV5-6; 8 nucleotides align to TRBD2. Trimming took 3 bases from V and 5 from J; bases not matched to a gene: 9. Germline V gene lookup returns CDR1 SGHDT and CDR2 YYEEEE. There are 15 residues in the CDR3. The CDR3 DNA follows: TGTGCCAGCAGCTGGGGCCGGGGGGGTCAGGAGACCCAGTACTTC. This gives the protein CASSWGRGGQETQYF.

This clone appeared a few times. The CDR3, as DNA: TGTGCCAGCAGCTTAGGGGCGGGGAGCTCCTATAATTCACCCCTCCACTTT. It codes for CASSLGAGSSYNSPLHF. This rearrangement joins TRBV7-8 to TRBJ1-6; D gene uncertain. V was cut by 1 base and J by 0 bases, with 10 bases left in between. Germline lookup yields CDR1 SGHVS and CDR2 FQNEAQ. The CDR3 totals 17 residues.

This rearrangement joins TRBV2 to TRBJ1-1, with D unresolved. V shed 7 bases and J shed 1 base, with 4 bases lying between them. From germline, CDR1 is SNHLY and CDR2 FYNNEI. The CDR3 is 11 residues long. The CDR3 region is CASIRNTEAFF. CDR3 in DNA: TGTGCCAGCATTAGGAACACTGAAGCTTTCTTT.

The gene calls are TRBV9 and TRBJ2-6; TRBD1 matches 7 bases. Per the germline V gene, CDR1 is SGDLS and CDR2 is YYNGEE. CDR3 length equals 17 residues. The V gene end was trimmed by 3 bases and the J gene end by 0 bases; junction bases not matched to a gene: 6. The CDR3 region is CASSARDSLSGANVLTF. In DNA form, the CDR3 reads TGTGCCAGCAGCGCCCGGGACAGCCTCTCTGGGGCCAACGTCCTGACTTTC.

This clone occurred a few times. The J gene is TRBJ2-1, the V gene TRBV5-1; D uncertain. This CDR3 is 14 amino acids long. V was shortened by 5 bases and J by 3 bases, with 12 bases between the two germline ends. Germline V CDR1 and CDR2: SGHRS, YFSETQ. The CDR3 spells CASRLPNSYNEQFF. DNA of the CDR3: TGCGCCAGCAGGTTACCCAACAGCTACAATGAGCAGTTCTTC.

V is TRBV6-5 and J is TRBJ1-6, with 7 bases identical to TRBD1. The CDR3 has 15 amino acids. CDR1 is MNHEY and CDR2 is SVGAGI in the germline V gene. The ends lost 6 bases at V and 11 bases at J; junction bases unmatched: 13. This CDR3 reads CASSQGDNPIPPLHF. The DNA for the CDR3 is TGTGCCAGCAGCCAGGGGGACAACCCCATTCCACCCCTCCACTTT.

The chain joins TRBV4-1 to TRBJ1-3; the D gene is possibly TRBD1 (5 bases). The CDR3 totals 16 residues. Trimming cost V 0 bases and J 0 bases, with 9 bases left between them. Germline-derived CDR1 and CDR2 are MGHRA and YSYEKL. The CDR3 DNA reads as TGCGCCAGCAGCCAAGATTACAGGTACTCTGGAAACACCATATATTTT. It yields the protein CASSQDYRYSGNTIYF.

This clone was counted a single time. This chain connects TRBV5-1 to TRBJ1-6, with TRBD1 identical over 9 bases. The germline V gene has CDR1 SGHRS and CDR2 YFSETQ. CDR3 size: 16 residues. J was trimmed by 3 bases and V by 4 bases; bases with no gene match: 5. The chain's CDR3 is CASSLTGGGYNSPLHF. CDR3 bases: TGCGCCAGCAGCCTGACAGGGGGTGGCTATAATTCACCCCTCCACTTT.

The gene calls are TRBV2 and TRBJ1-1; D is unresolved. The CDR3 sequence is 13 residues long. Trimming removed 6 bases at V and 1 base at J, with 9 bases between. CDR1 is SNHLY and CDR2 is FYNNEI in the germline V gene. CDR3 loop: CASSLDGNTEAFF. DNA for the CDR3: TGTGCCAGCAGCCTAGACGGGAACACTGAAGCTTTCTTT.

This clone was observed a few times. This chain connects TRBV18 to TRBJ1-4; no reliable D call. This CDR3 region has 17 residues. Looked up from germline, CDR1 is KGHSH and CDR2 is LQKENI. V was shortened by 1 base and J by 0 bases, with 12 bases between the two germline ends. The CDR3 nucleotides are TGTGCCAGCTCACCACGATCGCGGGGTGCAACTAATGAAAAACTGTTTTTT. Its translation: CASSPRSRGATNEKLFF.

The rearrangement links TRBV4-2 to TRBJ2-7; 11 bases fit TRBD2. The CDR3 has 16 amino acids. Germline lookup yields CDR1 LGHNA and CDR2 YNFKEQ. V lost 2 bases and J lost 5; bases outside the gene matches: 8. In DNA, the CDR3 is TGTGCCAGCAGCCAATCTCTAGCGGGGGGTACCCACGAGCAGTACTTC. This codes for CASSQSLAGGTHEQYF.

The rearrangement uses TRBV5-1 and TRBJ1-6; TRBD1 might be the D (6 bases). Trimming removed 1 base at V and 9 bases at J, with 23 bases between. The CDR3 sequence is 18 residues long. Germline V gives CDR1 SGHRS, CDR2 YFSETQ. CDR3 amino acids: CASSLNSNGQPPRSPLHF. The CDR3 nucleotides are TGCGCCAGCAGCTTGAACTCTAATGGACAGCCGCCCCGTTCACCCCTCCACTTT.

This chain connects TRBV14 to TRBJ2-1; D may be TRBD1 (6 bases). This CDR3 has 13 residues. Trimming shortened V by 8 bases and J by 1 base, and 9 bases separated the two germline ends. Germline V CDR1 and CDR2: SGHDN, FVKESK. CDR3 sequence (DNA): TGTGCCAGCCAGGGGATTTCCTACAATGAGCAGTTCTTC. Amino acid sequence: CASQGISYNEQFF.

The gene calls are TRBV30 and TRBJ1-5, with a tentative D call TRBD1 (6 bases). Trimming took 5 bases from V and 4 from J, leaving 18 bases between them. Germline values: CDR1 GTSNPN, CDR2 SVGIG (reference sequence). CDR3 length: 15 residues. The DNA for the CDR3 is TGTGCCTGGGCTAGACAGGAGAAGGTAAATCAGCCCCAGCATTTT. This gives the protein CAWARQEKVNQPQHF.

V usage is TRBV10-3 and J usage is TRBJ1-5; 7 bases map to TRBD1. This CDR3 has 16 residues. The germline V gene has CDR1 ENHRY and CDR2 SYGVKD. J was trimmed by 0 bases and V by 5 bases; bases with no gene match: 7. The CDR3 reads CAISPGGTNSNQPQHF. The CDR3, as DNA: TGTGCCATCAGTCCAGGGGGGACAAATAGCAATCAGCCCCAGCATTTT.

This clone has more than one count but fewer than ten. The rearrangement uses TRBV3-1 (or the pseudogene TRBV3-2) and TRBJ2-1, with 9 bases fitting TRBD2. Losses at the gene ends were 5 bases for V and 4 bases for J; bases not matched to a gene: 9. Germline V lookup: CDR1 LGHDT, CDR2 YNNKEL (reference sequence). This CDR3 is built from 16 residues. The CDR3 DNA reads as TGTGCCAGCAGCGGGGGTCTAGCGGGGAGATACAATGAGCAGTTCTTC. Encoded protein: CASSGGLAGRYNEQFF.

J is TRBJ2-3 and V is TRBV30; the match to TRBD2 covers 11 bases. Germline CDR1 reads GTSNPN; CDR2 reads SVGIG (reference sequence). CDR3 length equals 14 residues. J lost 8 bases, V lost 5 bases, and 9 bases had no gene match. CDR3 bases: TGTGCCTGGTCTACTAGCGGGGGTCAAGTTACGCAGTATTTT. Translation gives CAWSTSGGQVTQYF.

The V gene is TRBV5-1, the J gene TRBJ2-3; tentative D call: TRBD1 (5 bases). With 4 bases removed from V and 0 bases from J, the gap between germline ends came to 12 bases. Germline V gene sequence: CDR1 SGHRS, CDR2 YFSETQ. The CDR3 spans 15 residues. The CDR3 loop is CASSLRAGSTDTQYF. CDR3 bases: TGCGCCAGCAGCCTTCGGGCAGGGAGCACAGATACGCAGTATTTT.

This clone has just a few counts. This rearrangement joins TRBV11-3 to TRBJ2-2, with 10 bases matching TRBD1. The CDR3 has 16 amino acids. The V and J ends lost 5 bases and 6 bases, in that order; junction bases with no gene match: 9. Germline V gene lookup returns CDR1 SGHNT and CDR2 YENEEA. CDR3 protein: CASSPGQGKGAGELFF. The CDR3 DNA follows: TGTGCCAGCAGCCCGGGACAGGGGAAGGGAGCCGGGGAGCTGTTTTTT.

With respect to this clone: The identical CDR3 is also encoded by other nucleotide sequences in the sample. V gene TRBV5-1 combines with J gene TRBJ1-4, with 11 nucleotides matching TRBD1. This CDR3 is 14 amino acids long. In germline, CDR1 is SGHRS, CDR2 YFSETQ. V shed 3 bases, J shed 8 bases, and the junction held 3 bases outside the gene matches. CDR3 nucleotide sequence: TGCGCCAGCAGCTCCGGACAGGGGGCAGAAAAACTGTTTTTT. The encoded protein is CASSSGQGAEKLFF.

The V call is TRBV30, the J call TRBJ2-7; 9 bases agree with TRBD2. J lost 0 bases, V lost 2 bases, and 17 bases had no gene match. CDR3 size: 19 residues. The V gene's germline CDR1 is GTSNPN and CDR2 SVGIG (reference sequence). The CDR3: CAWSPPFTRGGLSSYEQYF. CDR3 bases: TGTGCCTGGAGTCCCCCTTTCACGCGGGGGGGCTTGAGCTCCTACGAGCAGTACTTC.

This sequence joins TRBV18 and TRBJ2-2; 7 positions match TRBD1. The CDR3 extends over 16 amino acids. Per germline, CDR1 KGHSH and CDR2 LQKENI. The trim removed 3 bases at V and 1 base at J, leaving 5 bases unmatched. Here the CDR3 reads CASSPGTVRNTGELFF. In nucleotides, the CDR3 is TGTGCCAGCTCACCTGGGACAGTCAGGAACACCGGGGAGCTGTTTTTT. Filled out from reference TRBV18 and TRBJ2-2, the complete variable domain reads NAGVMQNPRHLVRRRGQEARLRCSPMKGHSHVYWYRQLPEEGLKFMVYLQKENIIDESGMPKERFSAEFPKEGPSILRIQQVVRGDSAAYFCASSPGTVRNTGELFFGEGSRLTVL.

The chain employs TRBV3-1 (or the pseudogene TRBV3-2) and TRBJ1-1; D call uncertain. The V end lost 2 bases, the J end lost 6 bases, and 4 bases lay between the germline ends. From germline, CDR1 is LGHDT and CDR2 YNNKEL (reference sequence). CDR3 length: 11 amino acids. The DNA for the CDR3 is TGTGCCAGCAGCCAAAGCGCTGAAGCTTTCTTT. As protein: CASSQSAEAFF.

This chain connects TRBV11-3 to TRBJ2-7; 11 bases are a match to TRBD1. The J segment lost 0 bases and the V segment lost 4 bases, leaving 2 bases of the junction unmatched. This CDR3 has 15 residues. Germline CDR1 and CDR2: SGHNT and YENEEA. The DNA for the CDR3 is TGTGCCAGCAGCTCCGGGACAGGGGGCTCCTACGAGCAGTACTTC. Residues: CASSSGTGGSYEQYF.

The chain recombines TRBV5-4 with TRBJ1-2, with TRBD1 as a possible D gene (5 bases). The ends were cut back, 4 bases at V and 0 bases at J, with 10 bases in the middle. The CDR3 has 14 amino acids. Germline-derived CDR1 and CDR2 are SGHNT and YYREEE (reference sequence). In DNA form, the CDR3 reads TGTGCCAGCAGCCTACAAGGGGCTAACTATGGCTACACCTTC. Protein sequence: CASSLQGANYGYTF.

The chain uses TRBV6-1 and TRBJ1-2; D may be TRBD1 (5 bases). Germline lookup yields CDR1 MNHNS and CDR2 SASEGT. V was pared by 3 bases and J by 7 bases, with 18 bases between. The CDR3 covers 15 residues. CDR3 DNA sequence: TGTGCCAGCAGTGAGCGGGGGGTAGGGGTTGGTGGCTACACCTTC. Translated: CASSERGVGVGGYTF.